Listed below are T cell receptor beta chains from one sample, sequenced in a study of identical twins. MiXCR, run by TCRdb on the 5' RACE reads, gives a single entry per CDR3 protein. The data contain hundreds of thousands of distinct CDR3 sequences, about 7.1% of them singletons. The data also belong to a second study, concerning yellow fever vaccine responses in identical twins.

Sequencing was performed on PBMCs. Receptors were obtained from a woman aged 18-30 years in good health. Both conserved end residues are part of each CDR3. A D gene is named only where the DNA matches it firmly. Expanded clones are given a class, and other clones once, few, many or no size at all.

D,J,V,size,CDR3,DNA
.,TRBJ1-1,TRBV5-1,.,CASSLGETMNTEAFF,TGCGCCAGCAGCTTGGGTGAGACGATGAACACTGAAGCTTTCTTT
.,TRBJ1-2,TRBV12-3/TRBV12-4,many,CASSLRRAPGGYTF,TGTGCCAGCAGTTTACGCAGAGCCCCGGGGGGCTACACCTTC
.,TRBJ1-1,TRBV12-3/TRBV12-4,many,CASSRSGDTEAFF,TGTGCCAGCAGCCGCTCAGGGGACACTGAAGCTTTCTTT
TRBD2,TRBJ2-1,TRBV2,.,CACSLFSWGVAGVYEQFF,TGTGCCTGCAGTTTATTTTCTTGGGGGGTAGCGGGAGTCTATGAGCAGTTCTTC
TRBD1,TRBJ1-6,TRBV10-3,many,CAISESVGQGNSPLHF,TGTGCCATCAGTGAGTCGGTGGGACAGGGAAATTCACCCCTCCACTTT
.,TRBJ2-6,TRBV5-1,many,CASSFGGANVLTF,TGCGCCAGCAGCTTCGGTGGGGCCAACGTCCTGACTTTC
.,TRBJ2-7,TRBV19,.,CASSGDKPNEQYF,TGTGCCAGTAGCGGGGACAAGCCCAACGAGCAGTACTTC
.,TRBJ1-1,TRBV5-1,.,CASSLLGQSNTEAFF,TGCGCCAGCAGCTTGCTAGGACAGTCTAACACTGAAGCTTTCTTT
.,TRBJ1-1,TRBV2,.,CASSALMNTEAFF,TGTGCCAGCAGTGCACTGATGAACACTGAAGCTTTCTTT
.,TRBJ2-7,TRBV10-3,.,CAISDRPNSYEQYF,TGTGCCATCAGCGACAGACCCAACTCCTACGAGCAGTACTTC
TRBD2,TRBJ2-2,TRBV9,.,CASSRLPSGSNGELFF,TGTGCCAGCAGCCGGCTTCCTAGCGGGAGTAACGGGGAGCTGTTTTTT
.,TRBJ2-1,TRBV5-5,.,CASRQKDPTYNEQFF,TGTGCCAGCAGACAGAAGGACCCGACCTACAATGAGCAGTTCTTC
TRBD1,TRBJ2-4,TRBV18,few,CASSPGTGRAKNIQYF,TGTGCCAGCTCACCAGGGACAGGGCGAGCCAAAAACATTCAGTACTTC
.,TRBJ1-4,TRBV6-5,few,CASSVPGAKLFF,TGTGCCAGCAGTGTTCCGGGTGCAAAACTGTTTTTT
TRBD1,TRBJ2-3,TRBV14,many,CASSRVERGGSDTQYF,TGTGCCAGCAGCCGAGTGGAGAGAGGGGGCTCAGATACGCAGTATTTT
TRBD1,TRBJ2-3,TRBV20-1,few,CSGTGTGKKDTQYF,TGCAGTGGAACCGGGACAGGGAAGAAAGATACGCAGTATTTT
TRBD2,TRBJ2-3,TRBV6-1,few,CASIRAGGTTIKADTQYF,TGTGCCAGCATTCGGGCGGGGGGTACCACAATTAAGGCAGATACGCAGTATTTT
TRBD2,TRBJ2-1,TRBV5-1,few,CASSQTSGSPLGFF,TGCGCCAGCAGCCAAACTAGCGGGAGCCCCTTGGGGTTCTTC